This TCR beta chain originates from a study of T cell repertoires in cytomegalovirus infection. TCRdb ran MiXCR on the reads and lists one entry per CDR3 protein. The profile shows around 300,000 distinct CDR3 sequences, roughly 9.5% of them singletons. Between the trimmed V and J ends, which lost 6 bases and 2 bases, there was a span of 14 bases. The CDR3 length is 14 residues. The germline V gene encodes CDR1 MNHNY and CDR2 SVGAGI (reference sequence). This rearrangement joins TRBV6-6 to TRBJ2-7, with D tentatively TRBD2 (6 bases). The receptor was isolated from a human donor in good health (CMV status not recorded). Some clones in this sample may be carry-over from other donors' samples. Material for sequencing was PBMCs. The CDR3 here is CASSVHGGTYEQYF. The CDR3 DNA reads TGTGCCAGCAGCGTACACGGGGGAACCTACGAGCAGTACTTC.